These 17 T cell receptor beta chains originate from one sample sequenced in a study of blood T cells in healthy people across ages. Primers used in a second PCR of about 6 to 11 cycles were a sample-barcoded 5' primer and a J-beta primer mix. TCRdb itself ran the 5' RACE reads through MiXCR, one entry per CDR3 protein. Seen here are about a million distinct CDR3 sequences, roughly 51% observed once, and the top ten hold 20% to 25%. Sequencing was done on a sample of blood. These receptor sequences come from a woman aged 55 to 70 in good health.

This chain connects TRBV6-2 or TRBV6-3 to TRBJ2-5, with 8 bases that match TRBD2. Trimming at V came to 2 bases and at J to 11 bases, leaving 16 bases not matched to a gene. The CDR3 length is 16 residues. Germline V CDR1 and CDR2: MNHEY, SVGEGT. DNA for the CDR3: TGTGCCAGCAGTTACCTAGCGGGTCTTTCTAGCTATGAGCAGTACTTC. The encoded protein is CASSYLAGLSSYEQYF.

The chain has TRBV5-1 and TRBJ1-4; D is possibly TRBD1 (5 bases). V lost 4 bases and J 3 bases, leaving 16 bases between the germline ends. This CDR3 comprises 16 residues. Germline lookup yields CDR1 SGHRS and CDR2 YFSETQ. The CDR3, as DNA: TGCGCCAGCAGCCCACCTCAGGGTACCGCTAATGAAAAACTGTTTTTT. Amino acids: CASSPPQGTANEKLFF.

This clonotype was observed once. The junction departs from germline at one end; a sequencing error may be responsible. The CDR3 DNA is TGCGCCAGCAGCCCCCCGAGCTATTGCTACACCTTC. Encoded protein: CASSPPSYCYTF. V is TRBV4-1 and J is TRBJ1-2; no definite D call. The CDR3 contains 12 residues. From germline, CDR1 is MGHRA and CDR2 YSYEKL.

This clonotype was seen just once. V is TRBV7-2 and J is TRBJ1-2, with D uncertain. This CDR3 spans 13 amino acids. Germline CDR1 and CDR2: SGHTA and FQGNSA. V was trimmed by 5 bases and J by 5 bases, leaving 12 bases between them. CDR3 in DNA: TGTGCCAGCAGCACCAGGTGGGAGTATGGCTACACCTTC. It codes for CASSTRWEYGYTF.

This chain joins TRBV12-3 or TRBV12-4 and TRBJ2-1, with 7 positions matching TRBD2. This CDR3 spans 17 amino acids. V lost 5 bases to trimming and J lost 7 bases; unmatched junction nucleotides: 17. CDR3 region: CASSPPLSTSAKNEQFF. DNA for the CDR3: TGTGCCAGCAGTCCCCCCCTCTCCACTAGCGCAAAGAATGAGCAGTTCTTC.

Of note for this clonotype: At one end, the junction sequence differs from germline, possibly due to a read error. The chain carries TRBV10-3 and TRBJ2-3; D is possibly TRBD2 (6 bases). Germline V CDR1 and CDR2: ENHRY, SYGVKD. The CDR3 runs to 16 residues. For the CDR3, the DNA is TGTACCATCAGTGAGTCGGGCTCGGGAGGCACAGATACGCAGTATTTT. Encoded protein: CTISESGSGGTDTQYF.

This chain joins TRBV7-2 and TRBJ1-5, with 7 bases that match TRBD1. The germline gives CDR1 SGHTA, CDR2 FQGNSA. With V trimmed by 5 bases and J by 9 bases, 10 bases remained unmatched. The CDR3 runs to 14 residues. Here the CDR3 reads CASSPSGTESPQHF. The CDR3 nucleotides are TGTGCCAGCAGCCCATCCGGGACAGAGTCGCCCCAGCATTTT.

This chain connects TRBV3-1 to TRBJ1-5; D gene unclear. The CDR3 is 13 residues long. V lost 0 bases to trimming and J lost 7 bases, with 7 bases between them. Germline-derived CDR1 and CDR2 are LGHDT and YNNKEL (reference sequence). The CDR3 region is CASSQDYKQPQHF. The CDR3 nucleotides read TGTGCCAGCAGCCAAGATTATAAACAGCCCCAGCATTTT.

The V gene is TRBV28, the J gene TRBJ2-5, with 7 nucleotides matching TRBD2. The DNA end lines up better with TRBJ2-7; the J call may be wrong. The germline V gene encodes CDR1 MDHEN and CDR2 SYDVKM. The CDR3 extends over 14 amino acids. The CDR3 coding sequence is TGTGCCAGCAGTTTGGGCGGGAGAAGGGGCGAGCAGTACTTC. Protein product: CASSLGGRRGEQYF.

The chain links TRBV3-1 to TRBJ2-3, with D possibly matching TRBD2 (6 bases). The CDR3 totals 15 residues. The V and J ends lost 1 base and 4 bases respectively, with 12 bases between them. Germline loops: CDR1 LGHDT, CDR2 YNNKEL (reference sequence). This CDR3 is CASSQAGVGPDTQYF. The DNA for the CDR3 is TGTGCCAGCAGCCAAGCGGGAGTGGGGCCAGATACGCAGTATTTT.

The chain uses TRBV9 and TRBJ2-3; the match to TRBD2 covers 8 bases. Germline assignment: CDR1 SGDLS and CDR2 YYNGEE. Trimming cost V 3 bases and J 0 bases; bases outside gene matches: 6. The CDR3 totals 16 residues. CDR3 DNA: TGTGCCAGCAGCGACACTAGCGGTCTAAGCACAGATACGCAGTATTTT. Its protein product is CASSDTSGLSTDTQYF.

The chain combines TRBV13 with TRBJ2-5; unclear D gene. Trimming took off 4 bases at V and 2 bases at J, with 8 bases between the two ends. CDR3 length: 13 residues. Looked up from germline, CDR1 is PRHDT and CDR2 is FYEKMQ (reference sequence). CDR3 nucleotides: TGTGCCAGCAGCTCCCTAAATCAAGAGACCCAGTACTTC. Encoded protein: CASSSLNQETQYF.

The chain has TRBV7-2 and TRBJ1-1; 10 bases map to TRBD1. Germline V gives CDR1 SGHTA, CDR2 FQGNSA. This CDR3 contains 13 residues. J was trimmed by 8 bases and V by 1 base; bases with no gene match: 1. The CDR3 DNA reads TGTGCCAGCAGCTTAGGGGGACAGGGGGAAGCTTTCTTT. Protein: CASSLGGQGEAFF.

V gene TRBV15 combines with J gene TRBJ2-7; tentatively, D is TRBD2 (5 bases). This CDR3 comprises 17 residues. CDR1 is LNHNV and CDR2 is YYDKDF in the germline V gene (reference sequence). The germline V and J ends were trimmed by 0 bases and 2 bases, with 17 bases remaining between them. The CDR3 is CATSRDRVGGSTYEQYF. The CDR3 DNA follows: TGTGCCACCAGCAGAGATCGGGTTGGCGGGTCGACCTACGAGCAGTACTTC.

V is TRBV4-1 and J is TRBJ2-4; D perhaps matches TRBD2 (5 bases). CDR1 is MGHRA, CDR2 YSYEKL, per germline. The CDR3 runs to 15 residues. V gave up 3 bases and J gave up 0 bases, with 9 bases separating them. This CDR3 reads CASSQRVLAKNIQYF. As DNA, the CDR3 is TGCGCCAGCAGCCAGAGGGTCTTAGCCAAAAACATTCAGTACTTC.

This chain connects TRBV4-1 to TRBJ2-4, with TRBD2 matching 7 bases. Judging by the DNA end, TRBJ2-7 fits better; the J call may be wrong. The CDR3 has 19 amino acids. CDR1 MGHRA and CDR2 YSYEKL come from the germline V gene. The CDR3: CASSQFLVPRGGSSYEQYF. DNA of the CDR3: TGCGCCAGCAGCCAATTTCTTGTACCTAGGGGCGGGAGTTCCTACGAGCAGTACTTC.

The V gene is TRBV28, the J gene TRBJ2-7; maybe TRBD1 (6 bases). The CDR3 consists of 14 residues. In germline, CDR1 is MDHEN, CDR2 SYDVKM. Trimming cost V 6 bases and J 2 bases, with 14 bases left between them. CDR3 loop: CASRYGQPTYEQYF. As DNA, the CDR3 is TGTGCCAGCAGATACGGACAGCCTACCTACGAGCAGTACTTC.